One and the same sample provided the 16 T cell receptor beta chains below, sequenced in a study of shared clonotypes between healthy human individuals. The table came from immunoSEQ multiplex PCR; TCRdb's copy has only in-frame clones and leaves some out. The table has some 1.5 million clones, over 95% seen once. Sample: naive CD4+ T cells sorted from blood. Subset described: CD45RA+ positively selected. The receptors come from a man aged 25 to 40 in good health.

V and J are TRBV7-8 and TRBJ2-7; D ambiguous. CDR1 and CDR2 (germline): SGHVS, FQNEAQ. This CDR3 comprises 15 residues. The V end was cut by 3 bases, the J end by 3 bases, with 15 bases between. This CDR3 is CASSFRPIPDYEQYF. CDR3 DNA sequence: TGTGCCAGCAGCTTCCGACCTATCCCGGACTACGAGCAGTACTTC.

This rearrangement joins TRBV28 to TRBJ1-2, with D unclear. Trimming took off 6 bases at V and 8 bases at J, with 16 bases between the two ends. This CDR3 is built from 13 residues. Looked up from germline, CDR1 is MDHEN and CDR2 is SYDVKM. The DNA for the CDR3 is TGTGCCAGCAGCCAAGGTAGGGCCCGAGGCTACACCTTC. Protein product: CASSQGRARGYTF.

This clone was observed once. The rearrangement uses TRBV4-1 and TRBJ1-5; no firm D call. Looked up from germline, CDR1 is MGHRA and CDR2 is YSYEKL. There are 14 residues in the CDR3. V gave up 0 bases and J gave up 4 bases, with 7 bases separating them. The CDR3 here is CASSQDGKNQPQHF. The CDR3 DNA is TGCGCCAGCAGCCAAGATGGGAAGAATCAGCCCCAGCATTTT.

The chain is built from TRBV6-1 and TRBJ2-7, with TRBD1 matching 8 bases. The CDR3 is 15 residues long. J was trimmed by 2 bases and V by 5 bases; bases with no gene match: 8. Per germline, CDR1 MNHNS and CDR2 SASEGT. CDR3 residues: CASSISGGGPYEQYF. The CDR3, as DNA: TGTGCCAGCAGTATATCAGGGGGCGGCCCCTACGAGCAGTACTTC.

The V call is TRBV11-2, the J call TRBJ2-2, with D maybe TRBD1 (6 bases). This CDR3 comprises 17 residues. V was pared by 0 bases and J by 5 bases, with 16 bases between. CDR1 is SGHAT and CDR2 is FQNNGV in the germline V gene. The CDR3 sequence: CASSLELGRGKTGELFF. CDR3 DNA sequence: TGTGCCAGCAGCTTAGAGTTAGGCAGGGGTAAAACCGGGGAGCTGTTTTTT.

The V call is TRBV10-3, the J call TRBJ2-1; 7 nucleotides align to TRBD2. Germline values: CDR1 ENHRY, CDR2 SYGVKD. Unmatched junction bases numbered 12, after V lost 8 bases and J lost 2 bases. This CDR3 contains 16 residues. The CDR3 nucleotides read TGTGCCATCCCCAAGGCTTTGGCGGGAGCCTACAATGAGCAGTTCTTC. Amino acids: CAIPKALAGAYNEQFF.

Comments on this clone: Other DNA sequences in the same sample also yield this CDR3. The genes are TRBV5-1 and TRBJ2-3; 7 nucleotides align to TRBD1. V lost 0 bases and J lost 4; bases outside the gene matches: 2. Per germline, CDR1 SGHRS and CDR2 YFSETQ. This CDR3 has 14 residues. The CDR3 spells CASSLGQGPDTQYF. The CDR3 coding sequence is TGCGCCAGCAGCTTGGGACAGGGTCCAGATACGCAGTATTTT.

The chain links TRBV5-1 to TRBJ2-2; 7 bases map to TRBD1. The trim removed 6 bases at V and 7 bases at J, leaving 12 bases unmatched. This CDR3 has 15 residues. Germline CDR1 reads SGHRS; CDR2 reads YFSETQ. DNA for the CDR3: TGCGCCAGCATGGCCGACAGGGCTGGTGTCGGGGAGCTGTTTTTT. Protein: CASMADRAGVGELFF.

The chain couples TRBV18 to TRBJ1-1; tentatively, D is TRBD1 (6 bases). Between the trimmed V and J ends, which lost 3 bases and 5 bases, there was a span of 19 bases. Germline values: CDR1 KGHSH, CDR2 LQKENI. The CDR3 runs 16 residues. CDR3 DNA sequence: TGTGCCAGCTCACCTCCCATACAGGGCCGGAAAACTGAAGCTTTCTTT. It yields the protein CASSPPIQGRKTEAFF.

Only one count was recorded for this clone. The chain couples TRBV5-1 to TRBJ2-5; D gene ambiguous. CDR3 length: 14 residues. V dropped 0 bases and J dropped 0 bases, with 6 bases sitting between them. Germline V gene lookup returns CDR1 SGHRS and CDR2 YFSETQ. CDR3 sequence: CASSLESNQETQYF. Here the CDR3 DNA reads TGCGCCAGCAGCTTGGAGAGCAACCAAGAGACCCAGTACTTC. The variable domain in full, completed from reference TRBV5-1 and TRBJ2-5, reads KAGVTQTPRYLIKTRGQQVTLSCSPISGHRSVSWYQQTPGQGLQFLFEYFSETQRNKGNFPGRFSGRQFSNSRSEMNVSTLELGDSALYLCASSLESNQETQYFGPGTRLLVL.

The J gene is TRBJ2-7, the V gene TRBV21-1. TRBV21-1 is a pseudogene segment. The CDR3 has 14 amino acids. This CDR3 is CASSSPGTNYEQYF. In DNA form, the CDR3 reads TGTGCCAGCAGCTCCCCGGGGACGAACTACGAGCAGTACTTC.

The genes are TRBV11-2 and TRBJ2-2; no definite D call. V gave up 1 base and J gave up 4 bases, with 10 bases separating them. Germline assignment: CDR1 SGHAT and CDR2 FQNNGV. The CDR3 extends over 15 amino acids. CDR3 loop: CASSLGRFTTGELFF. The CDR3 DNA sequence: TGTGCCAGCAGCTTAGGGCGCTTCACCACCGGGGAGCTGTTTTTT.

The chain couples TRBV30 to TRBJ2-3, with 9 positions matching TRBD2. This CDR3 spans 15 amino acids. The germline V gene encodes CDR1 GTSNPN and CDR2 SVGIG (reference sequence). V lost 0 bases to trimming and J lost 4 bases; unmatched junction nucleotides: 5. The CDR3 region is CAWSVLGLAPDTQYF. In DNA form, the CDR3 reads TGTGCCTGGAGTGTACTGGGACTAGCACCAGATACGCAGTATTTT.

The chain uses TRBV5-5 and TRBJ2-7; 7 bases agree with TRBD2. The ends lost 2 bases at V and 4 bases at J; junction bases unmatched: 9. Germline V gene data show CDR1 as SGHKS and CDR2 as YYEKEE (reference sequence). The CDR3 loop spans 15 amino acids. This CDR3 reads CASSFQASGLYEQYF. The CDR3, as DNA: TGTGCCAGCAGCTTTCAAGCTAGCGGATTGTACGAGCAGTACTTC.

The J gene is TRBJ2-2, the V gene TRBV19, with D perhaps matching TRBD1 or TRBD2 (5 bases each). The CDR3 is made up of 16 amino acids. The germline V and J ends were trimmed by 3 bases and 8 bases, with 19 bases remaining between them. Germline CDR1 is LNHDA and CDR2 is SQIVND (reference sequence). CDR3 amino acids: CASSIFWGPDGGELFF. The CDR3 bases are TGTGCCAGTAGTATCTTCTGGGGACCCGACGGGGGGGAGCTGTTTTTT.

The CDR3 region has the DNA TGTGCTACGAGACAGGGGGCGGGCGAGCAGTACTTC. Its translation is CATRQGAGEQYF. The chain couples TRBV12-5 to TRBJ2-7, with TRBD1 matching 10 bases. With 10 bases clipped from V and 6 bases from J, the junction kept 6 bases outside the gene matches. CDR3 length equals 12 residues. Germline V gives CDR1 LGHNT, CDR2 FRNRAP.